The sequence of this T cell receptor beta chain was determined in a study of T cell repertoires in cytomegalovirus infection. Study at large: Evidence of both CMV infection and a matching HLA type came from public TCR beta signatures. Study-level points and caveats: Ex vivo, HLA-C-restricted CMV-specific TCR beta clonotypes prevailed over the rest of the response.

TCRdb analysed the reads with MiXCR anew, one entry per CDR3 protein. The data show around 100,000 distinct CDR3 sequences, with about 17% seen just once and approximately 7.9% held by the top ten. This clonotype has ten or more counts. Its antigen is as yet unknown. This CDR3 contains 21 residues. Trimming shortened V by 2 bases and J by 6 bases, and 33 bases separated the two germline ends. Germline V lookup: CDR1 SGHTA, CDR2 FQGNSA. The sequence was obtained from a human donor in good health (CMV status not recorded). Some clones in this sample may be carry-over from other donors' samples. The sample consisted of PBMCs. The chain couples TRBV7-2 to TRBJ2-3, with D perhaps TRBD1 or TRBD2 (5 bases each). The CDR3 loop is CASSLLTVYRTGPGRRDTQYF. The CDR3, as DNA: TGTGCCAGCAGCTTATTAACTGTATACCGGACGGGGCCCGGCAGAAGGGATACGCAGTATTTT.